Each of the 17 T cell receptor beta chains below was sequenced from the same sample in a study of blood T cell repertoires in COVID-19 (dated by TCRdb to 2020 to 2022). The library was obtained by the immunoSEQ multiplex PCR assay. TCRdb took this table from immuneACCESS and kept in-frame rearrangements with V and J called. Such tables lack part of the clones; where checked against another copy, unresolved V genes explain under half of the gap, and the rest is unexplained. Recorded for this sample are roughly 100,000 clones; 86% of them occurred a single time. The ten largest clones represent 1.5% to 2% of the sample. Sequencing used peripheral blood. Receptors originate from a man older than 75 with acute or convalescent COVID-19.

The chain recombines TRBV20-1 with TRBJ1-1; D gene ambiguous. V was cut by 3 bases and J by 4 bases, with 9 bases left in between. Germline V gene sequence: CDR1 DFQATT, CDR2 SNEGSKA (reference sequence). There are 12 residues in the CDR3. The chain's CDR3 is CSASVGSTEAFF. The DNA of the CDR3 is TGCAGTGCTAGTGTGGGGAGCACTGAAGCTTTCTTT.

V usage is TRBV6-1 and J usage is TRBJ2-2, with TRBD2 identical over 8 bases. Germline CDR1 MNHNS, CDR2 SASEGT. The CDR3 contains 15 residues. J was trimmed by 6 bases and V by 6 bases; bases with no gene match: 9. CDR3 region: CASRRVAGSSGELFF. Here the CDR3 DNA reads TGTGCCAGCAGGAGGGTAGCGGGGTCCTCCGGGGAGCTGTTTTTT.

This clone was observed once. The V gene is TRBV28, the J gene TRBJ1-5, with a weak D call TRBD1 (5 bases). V lost 4 bases and J 2 bases, leaving 9 bases between the germline ends. This CDR3 has 14 amino acids. Germline CDR1 reads MDHEN; CDR2 reads SYDVKM. The chain's CDR3 is CASSWAGGNQPQHF. The CDR3 coding sequence is TGTGCCAGCAGTTGGGCGGGGGGCAATCAGCCCCAGCATTTT.

The chain recombines TRBV7-9 with TRBJ2-1; D perhaps matches TRBD2 (5 bases). V was shortened by 7 bases and J by 1 base, with 14 bases between the two germline ends. Per germline, CDR1 SEHNR and CDR2 FQNEAQ (reference sequence). This CDR3 has 15 amino acids. This CDR3 is CASTTSGVSYNEQFF. CDR3 in DNA: TGTGCCAGCACGACTTCCGGGGTATCCTACAATGAGCAGTTCTTC.

This clone has just a few counts. The chain recombines TRBV4-3 with TRBJ2-4; weak D call: TRBD1 (5 bases). The CDR3 loop spans 16 amino acids. Between the trimmed V and J ends, which lost 3 bases and 8 bases, there was a span of 20 bases. Germline-derived CDR1 and CDR2 are LGHNA and YSLEER. The CDR3 region has the DNA TGCGCCAGCAGCCAGTCGACAGCCCTCACTGGACACATTCAGTACTTC. Translation gives CASSQSTALTGHIQYF.

V gene TRBV29-1 combines with J gene TRBJ2-1; D not resolved. V was cut by 4 bases and J by 5 bases, with 12 bases left in between. The CDR3 runs 13 residues. Germline assignment: CDR1 SQVTM and CDR2 ANQGSEA. The CDR3 DNA reads as TGCAGCGTTGCCTGGTCAGTTAACAATGAGCAGTTCTTC. Its translation: CSVAWSVNNEQFF.

The chain couples TRBV5-4 to TRBJ2-5; 8 bases match TRBD2. V lost 0 bases to trimming and J lost 2 bases; unmatched junction nucleotides: 6. The CDR3 sequence is 16 residues long. Germline V gene lookup returns CDR1 SGHNT and CDR2 YYREEE (reference sequence). The CDR3: CASSLGLAGMQETQYF. The CDR3 nucleotides are TGTGCCAGCAGCTTGGGATTAGCGGGAATGCAAGAGACCCAGTACTTC.

This rearrangement joins TRBV15 to TRBJ2-1, with TRBD2 matching over 8 bases. With V trimmed by 2 bases and J by 1 base, 7 bases remained unmatched. This CDR3 contains 17 residues. CDR1 and CDR2 from the germline V gene are LNHNV and YYDKDF (reference sequence). The CDR3 DNA follows: TGTGCCACCAGCAGACGGGCCACTAGCGGATCCTACAATGAGCAGTTCTTC. It codes for CATSRRATSGSYNEQFF.

This clone has just a few counts. V is TRBV11-2 and J is TRBJ2-7; D gene unclear. CDR1 and CDR2 (germline): SGHAT, FQNNGV. CDR3 length: 13 residues. V was pared by 1 base and J by 6 bases, with 10 bases between. This CDR3 is CASSLVSISEQYF. The CDR3 bases are TGTGCCAGCAGCTTAGTTAGCATTTCCGAGCAGTACTTC.

This clone was detected once. The J gene is TRBJ2-3, the V gene TRBV4-1, with a possible D match to TRBD2 (5 bases). The CDR3 contains 17 residues. Germline V gene lookup returns CDR1 MGHRA and CDR2 YSYEKL. The germline V and J ends were trimmed by 7 bases and 9 bases, with 29 bases remaining between them. The CDR3 DNA sequence: TGCGCCAGCATGGCCCCCCTTGGCGGGCCCCAACGGCGGACGCAGTATTTT. Protein sequence: CASMAPLGGPQRRTQYF.

This chain connects TRBV7-2 to TRBJ2-7; D is unclear. CDR1 and CDR2 from the germline V gene are SGHTA and FQGNSA. The CDR3 runs 16 residues. V shed 2 bases and J shed 0 bases, with 14 bases lying between them. The CDR3 reads CASSLFPLAVSYEQYF. The CDR3 region has the DNA TGTGCCAGCAGCTTATTCCCCTTGGCGGTCTCCTACGAGCAGTACTTC.

The chain is built from TRBV10-3 and TRBJ1-4; possibly TRBD1 for D (6 bases). CDR1 is ENHRY, CDR2 SYGVKD, per germline. The CDR3 covers 14 residues. Trimming took 2 bases from V and 2 from J, leaving 6 bases between them. The CDR3 sequence: CAISEDRTNEKLFF. CDR3 bases: TGTGCCATCAGTGAGGACAGGACTAATGAAAAACTGTTTTTT.

The chain carries TRBV28 and TRBJ2-1; D is perhaps TRBD2 (6 bases). From germline, CDR1 is MDHEN and CDR2 SYDVKM. This CDR3 has 15 residues. Trimming cost V 10 bases and J 2 bases, with 18 bases left between them. CDR3 amino acids: CATGGEAEAYNEQFF. In DNA, the CDR3 is TGTGCCACCGGGGGAGAGGCAGAAGCCTACAATGAGCAGTTCTTC.

V and J are TRBV7-6 and TRBJ2-1; maybe TRBD2 (6 bases). V lost 6 bases and J lost 2, with 14 bases in between. From germline, CDR1 is SGHVS and CDR2 FNYEAQ. The CDR3 has 15 amino acids. The DNA for the CDR3 is TGTGCCAGCAGTCCAGGGACTCCAACCTACAATGAGCAGTTCTTC. Its protein is CASSPGTPTYNEQFF. Together with reference TRBV7-6 and TRBJ2-1, the CDR3 gives the full variable domain: GAGVSQSPRYKVTKRGQDVALRCDPISGHVSLYWYRQALGQGPEFLTYFNYEAQQDKSGLPNDRFSAERPEGSISTLTIQRTEQRDSAMYRCASSPGTPTYNEQFFGPGTRLTVL.

V and J are TRBV2 and TRBJ2-5, with a tentative D call TRBD2 (5 bases). Per germline, CDR1 SNHLY and CDR2 FYNNEI. CDR3 size: 12 residues. V lost 3 bases and J lost 5, with 7 bases in between. CDR3 in amino acids: CASSDGVETQYF. DNA for the CDR3: TGTGCCAGCAGTGACGGGGTGGAGACCCAGTACTTC.

This clone was seen once. The chain links TRBV6-6 to TRBJ2-3; no reliable D call. The CDR3 has 14 residues. Germline V gene data show CDR1 as MNHNY and CDR2 as SVGAGI (reference sequence). The V end lost 4 bases, the J end lost 9 bases, and 17 bases lay between the germline ends. The CDR3 here is CASSSRDTGRTQYF. The CDR3 DNA is TGTGCCAGCAGTTCCAGAGACACCGGCAGAACGCAGTATTTT.

J is TRBJ2-3 and V is TRBV19; TRBD2 matches at 11 bases. Looked up from germline, CDR1 is LNHDA and CDR2 is SQIVND (reference sequence). This CDR3 comprises 18 residues. V shed 2 bases and J 0 bases; nucleotides not matched to a gene: 7. The CDR3 DNA reads TGTGCCAGTAGTATAAGTACTAGCGGGAGCTGGAGCACAGATACGCAGTATTTT. It is translated as CASSISTSGSWSTDTQYF.